The 28 T cell receptor beta chains listed next were all sequenced from one sample in a study of blood T cell repertoires in COVID-19. Some clones are missing from TCRdb's copy, which holds only in-frame ones; the method was immunoSEQ multiplex PCR. This sample yields about 190,000 clones, of which less than 85% are seen a single time; more than 2.5% belongs to the top ten. Sequencing was carried out using PBMCs or T cells enriched from blood (not recorded which). The receptor source for this set is a woman under 40 who had recovered from COVID-19.

The J gene is TRBJ2-3, the V gene TRBV21-1; no check of the table's D call, TRBD2, against the DNA was made. TRBV21-1 is reported as a pseudogene. The CDR3 sequence is 17 residues long. In nucleotides, the CDR3 is TGTGCCAGCAGCAGGCGGAGTAGCGGGGGAAGCACAGATACGCAGTATTTT. Protein product: CASSRRSSGGSTDTQYF.

The genes are TRBV27 and TRBJ1-2; the D gene is possibly TRBD1 (6 bases). CDR3 size: 14 residues. With 3 bases removed from V and 4 bases from J, the gap between germline ends came to 12 bases. The germline CDR1 and CDR2 sequences are MNHEY and SMNVEV (reference sequence). The CDR3 coding sequence is TGTGCCAGCAGTTTGGGCGTCAGGGGCTATGGCTACACCTTC. As protein: CASSLGVRGYGYTF.

The chain couples TRBV27 to TRBJ2-2, with 9 positions matching TRBD1. This CDR3 spans 13 amino acids. V lost 7 bases, J lost 4 bases, and 1 base stayed unmatched. Per germline, CDR1 MNHEY and CDR2 SMNVEV (reference sequence). CDR3 DNA: TGTGCCAGCAAACAGGGGGCCACCGGGGAGCTGTTTTTT. Translation gives CASKQGATGELFF.

This clone was observed a single time. This chain links TRBV7-2 with TRBJ1-2; 7 nucleotides line up with TRBD1. CDR1 is SGHTA, CDR2 FQGNSA, per germline. This CDR3 contains 15 residues. After removal of 7 bases from V and 7 bases from J, the junction contained 15 bases not matched to a gene. CDR3 in amino acids: CASTPREGALGGYTF. The CDR3 DNA reads TGTGCCAGCACGCCCCGCGAGGGGGCCTTGGGTGGCTACACCTTC. Full variable domain (missing parts from reference TRBV7-2 and TRBJ1-2): GAGVSQSPSNKVTEKGKDVELRCDPISGHTALYWYRQSLGQGLEFLIYFQGNSAPDKSGLPSDRFSAERTGGSVSTLTIQRTQQEDSAVYLCASTPREGALGGYTFGSGTRLTVV.

The rearrangement uses TRBV14 and TRBJ1-2; D uncertain. This CDR3 spans 13 amino acids. V was pared by 4 bases and J by 0 bases, with 6 bases between. Looked up from germline, CDR1 is SGHDN and CDR2 is FVKESK. The CDR3 DNA sequence: TGTGCCAGCAGCCCCCAGACTAACTATGGCTACACCTTC. It codes for CASSPQTNYGYTF.

The CDR3 sequence: CASSLVGQGAYEQFF. CDR3 nucleotide sequence: TGTGCCAGCAGCTTAGTCGGCCAGGGGGCATATGAGCAGTTCTTC. V and J are TRBV11-2 and TRBJ2-1; 8 bases line up with TRBD1. Germline CDR1 is SGHAT and CDR2 is FQNNGV. This CDR3 is built from 15 residues. V lost 1 base and J lost 8; bases outside the gene matches: 7.

The chain joins TRBV7-2 to TRBJ2-3; D not certain. The CDR3 totals 14 residues. The V end lost 0 bases, the J end lost 5 bases, and 9 bases lay between the germline ends. From germline, CDR1 is SGHTA and CDR2 FQGNSA. The CDR3 sequence is CASSLALSGDTQYF. CDR3 bases: TGTGCCAGCAGCTTAGCGCTCTCAGGAGATACGCAGTATTTT.

The chain employs TRBV7-8 and TRBJ2-5; 14 positions match TRBD2. The CDR3 contains 17 residues. V gave up 5 bases and J gave up 5 bases; unmatched junction bases: 10. In germline, CDR1 is SGHVS, CDR2 FQNEAQ. In nucleotides, the CDR3 is TGTGCCAGCAGCACCTCCGGGACTAGCGGGGGTCCGGAGACCCAGTACTTC. Protein product: CASSTSGTSGGPETQYF.

The chain combines TRBV28 with TRBJ2-5; the D gene is possibly TRBD2 (6 bases). This CDR3 is built from 15 residues. With 8 bases removed from V and 5 bases from J, the gap between germline ends came to 21 bases. Germline-derived CDR1 and CDR2 are MDHEN and SYDVKM. CDR3: CASVSSEFSRETQYF. The CDR3 DNA sequence: TGTGCCAGCGTATCTAGCGAGTTTTCCAGGGAGACCCAGTACTTC.

The rearrangement links TRBV28 to TRBJ2-7; 13 nucleotides align to TRBD2. The CDR3 runs to 17 residues. Trimming at V came to 3 bases and at J to 6 bases, leaving 11 bases not matched to a gene. Germline V gene lookup returns CDR1 MDHEN and CDR2 SYDVKM. The CDR3 DNA sequence: TGTGCCAGCAGTTTGATCCAGGCCGGGACTAGCGGGGTCGAGCAGTACTTC. As protein: CASSLIQAGTSGVEQYF.

In its sample, this clone was seen once. The rearrangement links TRBV18 to TRBJ1-4; D not certain. V dropped 0 bases and J dropped 2 bases, with 7 bases sitting between them. Germline values: CDR1 KGHSH, CDR2 LQKENI. The CDR3 consists of 15 residues. The CDR3 loop is CASSPPALTNEKLFF. The CDR3, as DNA: TGTGCCAGCTCACCACCAGCGCTCACTAATGAAAAACTGTTTTTT.

The V call is TRBV15, the J call TRBJ1-5; 7 nucleotides align to TRBD1. CDR3 size: 15 residues. Germline V CDR1 and CDR2: LNHNV, YYDKDF (reference sequence). J gave up 2 bases and V 1 base, and 2 bases lay outside the gene matches. CDR3 in DNA: TGTGCCACCAGCAGAGTAGGGACAGGCAATCAGCCCCAGCATTTT. Translation: CATSRVGTGNQPQHF.

This chain connects TRBV19 to TRBJ2-3, with 10 bases identical to TRBD2. Germline V gene sequence: CDR1 LNHDA, CDR2 SQIVND (reference sequence). With 6 bases clipped from V and 2 bases from J, the junction kept 11 bases outside the gene matches. The CDR3 consists of 17 residues. The CDR3 sequence: CASSPRASGGVTDTQYF. The CDR3 coding sequence is TGTGCCAGTAGCCCGAGGGCTAGCGGGGGAGTCACAGATACGCAGTATTTT.

The chain is built from TRBV2 and TRBJ2-3, with TRBD2 matching 10 bases. With V trimmed by 5 bases and J by 4 bases, 6 bases remained unmatched. This CDR3 has 15 amino acids. Germline V gene sequence: CDR1 SNHLY, CDR2 FYNNEI. CDR3: CASSPSSGGADTQYF. In DNA form, the CDR3 reads TGTGCCAGCAGTCCGAGCAGCGGGGGGGCAGATACGCAGTATTTT.

The chain uses TRBV4-1 and TRBJ1-1; the match to TRBD1 covers 8 bases. The V gene's germline CDR1 is MGHRA and CDR2 YSYEKL. The CDR3 consists of 14 residues. Trimming cost V 3 bases and J 6 bases; bases outside gene matches: 6. The CDR3 sequence is CASSQHRGTAEAFF. DNA of the CDR3: TGCGCCAGCAGCCAGCACAGGGGGACTGCTGAAGCTTTCTTT.

The count of this clone is one. The V gene is TRBV28, the J gene TRBJ2-1; TRBD1 is a possible D gene (5 bases). CDR1 and CDR2 from the germline V gene are MDHEN and SYDVKM. V gave up 7 bases and J gave up 8 bases, with 21 bases separating them. There are 15 residues in the CDR3. This chain's CDR3 is CASTPPGRAVDEQFF. The CDR3 nucleotides are TGTGCCAGCACCCCCCCGGGCAGGGCGGTTGATGAGCAGTTCTTC.

The chain joins TRBV7-2 to TRBJ2-1; possible D gene TRBD2, 5 bases. The germline V and J ends were trimmed by 4 bases and 11 bases, with 12 bases remaining between them. The CDR3 contains 12 residues. Germline assignment: CDR1 SGHTA and CDR2 FQGNSA. This chain's CDR3 is CASSSSRPQQFF. The CDR3 coding sequence is TGTGCCAGCAGCTCTAGCAGACCCCAGCAGTTCTTC.

The chain has TRBV27 and TRBJ1-1; D is unclear. The CDR3 is 14 amino acids. Germline CDR1 MNHEY, CDR2 SMNVEV (reference sequence). The germline V and J ends were trimmed by 8 bases and 4 bases, with 17 bases remaining between them. CDR3 in amino acids: CASHKRAGITEAFF. CDR3 coding DNA: TGTGCCAGCCATAAGAGGGCGGGTATCACTGAAGCTTTCTTT.

The genes are TRBV18 and TRBJ1-3; the D gene is possibly TRBD1 (5 bases). The CDR3 covers 18 residues. Germline V gene data show CDR1 as KGHSH and CDR2 as LQKENI. Trimming removed 1 base from V and 0 bases from J, with 16 bases in between. CDR3 sequence reads: CASSPQGQGGNSGNTIYF. The CDR3 DNA reads as TGTGCCAGCTCACCACAAGGGCAGGGAGGAAACTCTGGAAACACCATATATTTT.

This clone has just one count. V usage is TRBV5-8 and J usage is TRBJ2-3; a possible D gene is TRBD2 (5 bases). Deletions cut 10 bases from V and 10 bases from J, with 13 bases between. The CDR3 is 10 residues long. Germline V gene sequence: CDR1 SGHTS, CDR2 YDEGEE. CDR3 in amino acids: CAAGGMAQYF. DNA for the CDR3: TGTGCCGCGGGTGGGATGGCGCAGTATTTT.

The V gene is TRBV2, the J gene TRBJ1-1; maybe TRBD1 (6 bases). V lost 7 bases, J lost 3 bases, and 9 bases lay in between. From germline, CDR1 is SNHLY and CDR2 FYNNEI. The CDR3 has 12 amino acids. The CDR3 coding sequence is TGTGCCAGCAACGACAGGTACACTGAAGCTTTCTTT. Translation gives CASNDRYTEAFF.

A single count supports this clone. The chain links TRBV5-4 to TRBJ2-7, with D possibly being TRBD2 (6 bases). CDR3 length: 14 residues. Germline V gene lookup returns CDR1 SGHNT and CDR2 YYREEE (reference sequence). Trimming stripped 4 bases from V and 1 base from J, with 12 bases between. The CDR3 coding sequence is TGTGCCAGCAGCCCGGCGGGGAAGTCCTACGAGCAGTACTTC. This encodes CASSPAGKSYEQYF. Full variable domain (missing parts from reference TRBV5-4 and TRBJ2-7): ETGVTQSPTHLIKTRGQQVTLRCSSQSGHNTVSWYQQALGQGPQFIFQYYREEENGRGNFPPRFSGLQFPNYSSELNVNALELDDSALYLCASSPAGKSYEQYFGPGTRLTVT.

The CDR3 here is CASSSQEEKGTDTQYF. The CDR3 DNA is TGTGCCAGCAGTTCCCAGGAGGAGAAGGGCACAGATACGCAGTATTTT. The chain has TRBV28 and TRBJ2-3, with D possibly TRBD2 on 5 matching bases. The CDR3 sequence is 16 residues long. Germline loops: CDR1 MDHEN, CDR2 SYDVKM. Trimming removed 4 bases at V and 1 base at J, with 15 bases between.

V gene TRBV19 combines with J gene TRBJ2-2, with 7 bases aligning to TRBD1. The junction had 15 bases not matched to a gene; V was cut back by 0 bases and J by 5 bases. Germline CDR1 LNHDA, CDR2 SQIVND (reference sequence). The CDR3 runs 19 residues. The CDR3 region is CASSIDIRDSVASTGELFF. In DNA, the CDR3 is TGTGCCAGTAGTATAGATATCCGGGACAGTGTAGCGAGTACCGGGGAGCTGTTTTTT.

The chain joins TRBV5-6 to TRBJ2-1; possibly TRBD2 for D (5 bases). Trimming left V 1 base short and J 7 bases short, with 18 bases between. Germline V gene sequence: CDR1 SGHDT, CDR2 YYEEEE. There are 16 residues in the CDR3. CDR3 nucleotide sequence: TGTGCCAGCAGCTTGATAGCGATTAGAGTTAGGAATGAGCAGTTCTTC. Translating gives CASSLIAIRVRNEQFF. Looking up the rest from reference TRBV5-6 and TRBJ2-1 gives the full variable domain: DAGVTQSPTHLIKTRGQQVTLRCSPKSGHDTVSWYQQALGQGPQFIFQYYEEEERQRGNFPDRFSGHQFPNYSSELNVNALLLGDSALYLCASSLIAIRVRNEQFFGPGTRLTVL.

CDR3 protein: CSASLDRGISDEQYF. In DNA, the CDR3 is TGCAGTGCTAGTCTAGACAGGGGAATTTCCGACGAGCAGTACTTC. The gene calls are TRBV20-1 and TRBJ2-7; 8 bases are shared with TRBD1. With 3 bases clipped from V and 5 bases from J, the junction kept 12 bases outside the gene matches. Looked up from germline, CDR1 is DFQATT and CDR2 is SNEGSKA (reference sequence). The CDR3 is 15 amino acids.

J is TRBJ1-3 and V is TRBV7-3; TRBD1 agrees at 7 bases. This CDR3 comprises 17 residues. CDR1 is SGHTA, CDR2 FQGTGA, per germline. V lost 6 bases, J lost 4 bases, and 15 bases stayed unmatched. The CDR3 nucleotides read TGTGCCAGCAGGCTAAAGCGTTCTAGGGGGCCCGGAAACACCATATATTTT. Amino acids: CASRLKRSRGPGNTIYF.

This clone was seen just once. The V and J genes are TRBV27 and TRBJ2-7; 10 bases fit TRBD2. Germline values: CDR1 MNHEY, CDR2 SMNVEV (reference sequence). V dropped 4 bases and J dropped 7; count of bases not matched to a gene: 7. The CDR3 has 14 residues. The CDR3 nucleotides are TGTGCCAGCAGTTCCCTAGCGGGAGTTGTTGAGCAGTACTTC. It encodes CASSSLAGVVEQYF.